These 25 T cell receptor beta chains were all obtained from the same sample, sequenced in a study of technical replicates of blood from several donors. Only in-frame clones appear in the TCRdb table, and some are missing; sequencing was by immunoSEQ multiplex PCR. The sample has around 64,000 clones; around 93% are singletons. Sample: PBMCs. All receptors come from a human donor in good health. Some clones in this sample may be carry-over from other donors' samples.

CDR3 residues: CASSYSPQGAREQFF. CDR3 coding DNA: TGTGCCAGCAGTTACTCACCTCAGGGGGCGAGGGAGCAGTTCTTC. The chain recombines TRBV6-5 with TRBJ2-1, with 8 bases fitting TRBD1. The CDR3 runs to 15 residues. Germline lookup yields CDR1 MNHEY and CDR2 SVGAGI. V trimming: 0 bases; J trimming: 10 bases; junction bases outside the gene matches: 8.

The J gene is TRBJ2-2, the V gene TRBV13, with 11 positions matching TRBD2. The junction had 8 bases not matched to a gene; V was cut back by 2 bases and J by 0 bases. Germline assignment: CDR1 PRHDT and CDR2 FYEKMQ (reference sequence). This CDR3 spans 19 amino acids. The DNA for the CDR3 is TGTGCCAGCAGCTTAAAGGCCCTAGCGGGGGGCTCGAACACCGGGGAGCTGTTTTTT. Encoded protein: CASSLKALAGGSNTGELFF.

This clone has a handful of counts. The chain links TRBV19 to TRBJ1-4; 9 bases line up with TRBD1. Germline loops: CDR1 LNHDA, CDR2 SQIVND (reference sequence). The CDR3 runs 15 residues. The junction had 10 bases not matched to a gene; V was cut back by 5 bases and J by 9 bases. CDR3 in amino acids: CASSSKGQGRQKLFF. The CDR3 nucleotides are TGTGCCAGTAGTTCTAAGGGACAGGGCAGACAAAAACTGTTTTTT.

This chain links TRBV9 with TRBJ2-5; a weak D match, TRBD2 (7 bases). V lost 4 bases to trimming and J lost 3 bases, with 22 bases between them. Germline CDR1 SGDLS, CDR2 YYNGEE. This CDR3 spans 17 amino acids. The CDR3 nucleotides read TGTGCCAGCAGCCCCCCCTGGGGGGCGGGAGAAGAAGAGACCCAGTACTTC. Amino acid sequence: CASSPPWGAGEEETQYF.

The chain couples TRBV5-1 to TRBJ1-5; 10 bases are shared with TRBD1. The CDR3 consists of 14 residues. Losses at the gene ends were 4 bases for V and 8 bases for J; bases not matched to a gene: 6. Per the germline V gene, CDR1 is SGHRS and CDR2 is YFSETQ. Here the CDR3 reads CASSPGQGDEPQHF. In DNA, the CDR3 is TGCGCCAGCAGCCCCGGACAGGGGGATGAGCCCCAGCATTTT. The full variable domain, rest sourced from reference TRBV5-1 and TRBJ1-5, is KAGVTQTPRYLIKTRGQQVTLSCSPISGHRSVSWYQQTPGQGLQFLFEYFSETQRNKGNFPGRFSGRQFSNSRSEMNVSTLELGDSALYLCASSPGQGDEPQHFGDGTRLSIL.

The rearrangement uses TRBV10-2 and TRBJ1-6; 10 positions match TRBD1. Trimming at V came to 8 bases and at J to 7 bases, leaving 8 bases not matched to a gene. This CDR3 has 15 amino acids. Germline V gene sequence: CDR1 WSHSY, CDR2 SAAADI. The CDR3 nucleotides read TGCGCCAGCTCTGTGAGGGGACAGGGGAATTCACCCCTCCACTTT. Protein: CASSVRGQGNSPLHF.

For this clone: The same CDR3 arises from other DNA sequences in this sample as well. This chain links TRBV9 with TRBJ1-5, with TRBD1 identical over 9 bases. This CDR3 spans 14 amino acids. From germline, CDR1 is SGDLS and CDR2 YYNGEE. The V gene end was trimmed by 0 bases and the J gene end by 6 bases; junction bases not matched to a gene: 1. CDR3 DNA sequence: TGTGCCAGCAGCGTAGGGACAGGGGTTCAGCCCCAGCATTTT. Protein sequence: CASSVGTGVQPQHF. Full variable domain (outside the CDR3, taken from reference TRBV9 and TRBJ1-5): DSGVTQTPKHLITATGQRVTLRCSPRSGDLSVYWYQQSLDQGLQFLIQYYNGEERAKGNILERFSAQQFPDLHSELNLSSLELGDSALYFCASSVGTGVQPQHFGDGTRLSIL.

The gene calls are TRBV4-1 and TRBJ2-7; 12 bases align to TRBD2. The CDR3 contains 17 residues. Germline V gene sequence: CDR1 MGHRA, CDR2 YSYEKL. Trimming at V came to 1 base and at J to 0 bases, leaving 4 bases not matched to a gene. The CDR3 DNA follows: TGCGCCAGCAGCCAAGTAGGACTAGCGGGAAGCTCCTACGAGCAGTACTTC. Its protein is CASSQVGLAGSSYEQYF.

This sequence joins TRBV5-1 and TRBJ2-5; tentative D call: TRBD2 (5 bases). V was clipped by 5 bases and J by 1 base, with 15 bases between them. This CDR3 spans 15 amino acids. Germline CDR1 reads SGHRS; CDR2 reads YFSETQ. The CDR3 is CASSSATRPQETQYF. The CDR3 bases are TGCGCCAGCAGTTCAGCTACTAGGCCCCAAGAGACCCAGTACTTC.

The chain is built from TRBV19 and TRBJ1-5, with TRBD1 identical over 8 bases. The CDR3 is made up of 15 amino acids. Per the germline V gene, CDR1 is LNHDA and CDR2 is SQIVND (reference sequence). After removal of 4 bases from V and 2 bases from J, the junction contained 4 bases not matched to a gene. Here the CDR3 DNA reads TGTGCCAGTAGTACTAGGGGACAGGGCAATCAGCCCCAGCATTTT. Translated: CASSTRGQGNQPQHF.

This clone was observed once. The V and J genes are TRBV29-1 and TRBJ2-1; a possible D gene is TRBD1 (5 bases). V dropped 6 bases and J dropped 6 bases, with 18 bases sitting between them. In germline, CDR1 is SQVTM, CDR2 ANQGSEA. The CDR3 is 14 residues long. The CDR3 region has the DNA TGCAGCGTGAGGTGGGGCGCACTGAGCAATGAGCAGTTCTTC. Protein: CSVRWGALSNEQFF.

The chain joins TRBV7-9 to TRBJ2-7; 8 nucleotides agree with TRBD2. V trimming: 1 base; J trimming: 3 bases; junction bases outside the gene matches: 8. CDR3 size: 16 residues. Germline V CDR1 and CDR2: SEHNR, FQNEAQ (reference sequence). The CDR3 here is CASSLGGLDVYYEQYF. CDR3 in DNA: TGTGCCAGCAGCTTAGGGGGACTAGATGTCTACTACGAGCAGTACTTC.

The chain employs TRBV4-2 and TRBJ2-7, with 11 bases aligning to TRBD2. The V and J ends lost 3 bases and 5 bases, in that order; junction bases with no gene match: 3. Germline V CDR1 and CDR2: LGHNA, YNFKEQ. CDR3 length: 14 residues. The DNA for the CDR3 is TGTGCCAGCAGCCATCAGACTAGCGGGGACGAGCAGTACTTC. It yields the protein CASSHQTSGDEQYF.

This rearrangement joins TRBV2 to TRBJ2-2, with 12 nucleotides matching TRBD2. V lost 4 bases to trimming and J lost 4 bases; unmatched junction nucleotides: 7. CDR1 is SNHLY, CDR2 FYNNEI, per germline. The CDR3 is 17 amino acids. This CDR3 is CASSASSGGASTGELFF. The DNA for the CDR3 is TGTGCCAGCAGTGCGTCTAGCGGGGGGGCATCCACCGGGGAGCTGTTTTTT.

This chain links TRBV7-5 with TRBJ2-3; the table's D call, TRBD1, was not checked against the DNA. TRBV7-5 is a known pseudogene. The CDR3 covers 14 residues. DNA of the CDR3: TGTGTCAGAAGCGATAAGGGGGCGAGAGATACGCAGTATTTT. The encoded protein is CVRSDKGARDTQYF.

The genes are TRBV18 and TRBJ2-7; 8 bases line up with TRBD1. The length of the CDR3 is 15 residues. The J segment lost 3 bases and the V segment lost 2 bases, leaving 6 bases of the junction unmatched. CDR1 and CDR2 from the germline V gene are KGHSH and LQKENI. The DNA for the CDR3 is TGTGCCAGCTCACCAACCCAGGGGGCGGTCTACGAGCAGTACTTC. Its translation is CASSPTQGAVYEQYF.

The DNA for the CDR3 is TGCGCCAGCAGCTCGGAGACAGTTAATTCACCCCTCCACTTT. It codes for CASSSETVNSPLHF. This sequence joins TRBV5-1 and TRBJ1-6, with D tentatively TRBD1 (5 bases). The CDR3 has 14 residues. Germline V gene data show CDR1 as SGHRS and CDR2 as YFSETQ. Trimming stripped 3 bases from V and 6 bases from J, with 10 bases between.

The chain recombines TRBV7-8 with TRBJ1-5, with 9 bases that match TRBD1. The CDR3 spans 17 residues. Germline CDR1 is SGHVS and CDR2 is FQNEAQ. J was trimmed by 7 bases and V by 5 bases; bases with no gene match: 15. The CDR3: CASSPRVWDRVSQPQHF. In DNA, the CDR3 is TGTGCCAGCAGCCCAAGGGTCTGGGACAGGGTAAGCCAGCCCCAGCATTTT. The whole variable domain, remainder taken from reference TRBV7-8 and TRBJ1-5, is GAGVSQSPRYKVAKRGQDVALRCDPISGHVSLFWYQQALGQGPEFLTYFQNEAQLDKSGLPSDRFFAERPEGSVSTLKIQRTQQEDSAVYLCASSPRVWDRVSQPQHFGDGTRLSIL.

This chain links TRBV7-2 with TRBJ1-2, with unresolved D. This CDR3 is built from 13 residues. V lost 1 base and J lost 8, with 11 bases in between. CDR1 is SGHTA and CDR2 is FQGNSA in the germline V gene. Written as DNA, the CDR3 is TGTGCCAGCAGCTTAGATCCAGGCGACGGCTACACCTTC. Residues: CASSLDPGDGYTF.

The chain employs TRBV5-6 and TRBJ1-2, with D possibly TRBD1 on 5 matching bases. Germline CDR1 reads SGHDT; CDR2 reads YYEEEE. CDR3 length equals 12 residues. The ends were cut back, 6 bases at V and 8 bases at J, with 14 bases in the middle. CDR3 nucleotide sequence: TGTGCCAGCACCCAGACAGACTTAGGCTACACCTTC. Residues: CASTQTDLGYTF. Filled out from reference TRBV5-6 and TRBJ1-2, the complete variable domain reads DAGVTQSPTHLIKTRGQQVTLRCSPKSGHDTVSWYQQALGQGPQFIFQYYEEEERQRGNFPDRFSGHQFPNYSSELNVNALLLGDSALYLCASTQTDLGYTFGSGTRLTVV.

This clone was observed a few times. This chain connects TRBV11-1 to TRBJ2-2; possibly TRBD2 for D (7 bases). Germline V CDR1 and CDR2: SGHAT, FQDESV (reference sequence). Trimming removed 8 bases from V and 3 bases from J, with 13 bases in between. The CDR3 covers 14 residues. The CDR3 coding sequence is TGTGCCAGCCGAGAGGGGGGGTACACCGGGGAGCTGTTTTTT. Encoded protein: CASREGGYTGELFF. The whole variable domain, remainder taken from reference TRBV11-1 and TRBJ2-2, is EAEVAQSPRYKITEKSQAVAFWCDPISGHATLYWYRQILGQGPELLVQFQDESVVDDSQLPKDRFSAERLKGVDSTLKIQPAELGDSAMYLCASREGGYTGELFFGEGSRLTVL.

The chain has TRBV29-1 and TRBJ2-1, with TRBD1 matching over 8 bases. The germline V gene has CDR1 SQVTM and CDR2 ANQGSEA. The CDR3 consists of 14 residues. V was pared by 6 bases and J by 9 bases, with 13 bases of the junction left unmatched. This chain's CDR3 is CSVEGTGLRIEQFF. CDR3 sequence (DNA): TGCAGCGTGGAGGGGACAGGCCTTAGAATTGAGCAGTTCTTC.

J is TRBJ2-1 and V is TRBV13, with 10 bases that match TRBD1. This CDR3 has 15 residues. Germline V gene sequence: CDR1 PRHDT, CDR2 FYEKMQ (reference sequence). V lost 0 bases, J lost 5 bases, and 1 base stayed unmatched. Here the CDR3 reads CASSLGDRGHNEQFF. The DNA for the CDR3 is TGTGCCAGCAGCTTAGGAGACAGGGGGCACAATGAGCAGTTCTTC.

The rearrangement links TRBV4-3 to TRBJ2-7; no clear D gene. CDR1 and CDR2 from the germline V gene are LGHNA and YSLEER. This CDR3 has 14 amino acids. Trimming took 0 bases from V and 1 from J, leaving 7 bases between them. CDR3 amino acids: CASSQEVRSYEQYF. The DNA of the CDR3 is TGCGCCAGCAGCCAAGAGGTCAGATCCTACGAGCAGTACTTC.

The rearrangement joins TRBV6-5 to TRBJ1-2; D is unclear. Germline-derived CDR1 and CDR2 are MNHEY and SVGAGI. The germline V and J ends were trimmed by 6 bases and 3 bases, with 11 bases remaining between them. This CDR3 comprises 13 residues. The CDR3 DNA reads TGTGCCAGCAGACAGAAAGTTCACTATGGCTACACCTTC. Its translation: CASRQKVHYGYTF.